A selection of T cell receptor beta chains follows, all from one sample in a study of T cells in Graves' hyperthyroidism and ophthalmopathy. TCRdb reanalysed the multiplex PCR reads using MiXCR and keeps one entry per CDR3 protein. Here the sample spans around 570,000 distinct CDR3 sequences, 20% being singletons. The sequencing input was blood. The receptors were gathered from a middle-aged man with Graves' ophthalmopathy. Each CDR3 is given with its conserved first and last residue. The order of the fields is D gene, clone size, J gene, V gene, CDR3 DNA, CDR3 protein. The D gene is left open where the match is weak. The size of a clone is reported for some rows only, either as once, few or many, or as a class for expanded clones.

TRBD2	few	TRBJ2-2	TRBV10-3	TGTGCCATCTACGGGGGGGCAAGCACCGGGGAGCTGTTTTTT	CAIYGGASTGELFF
TRBD2	.	TRBJ2-3	TRBV29-1	TGCAGCGTTGGTACCCCTCTGACTAGCGGGAGAGATACGCAGTATTTT	CSVGTPLTSGRDTQYF
.	few	TRBJ2-6	TRBV30	TGTACCTGGAGTGTAGGTTCAGTGTCTGGGGCCAACGTCCTGACTTTC	CTWSVGSVSGANVLTF
TRBD2	.	TRBJ2-1	TRBV20-1	TGCAGTGCTAGTCTCGGGCTAGCGGAGCCTGAGCAGTTCTTC	CSASLGLAEPEQFF
.	.	TRBJ1-1	TRBV7-9	TGTGCCAGCAGCTTTTACGGATGGGGTACCACTGAAGCTTTCTTT	CASSFYGWGTTEAFF
TRBD2	many	TRBJ2-1	TRBV10-3	TGTGCCACGGGAGATGGGCAGCTAGCGGGGCCTGAGGGGGAGCAGTTCTTC	CATGDGQLAGPEGEQFF
TRBD1	few	TRBJ1-4	TRBV28	TGTGCCAGCAGTTTGGTGACAGGGTGGACTAATGAAAAACTGTTTTTT	CASSLVTGWTNEKLFF
.	.	TRBJ2-1	TRBV15	TGTGCCACCAGCAGCGGACAGCCCAACAATGAGCAGTTCTTC	CATSSGQPNNEQFF
.	many	TRBJ2-7	TRBV4-1	TGCGCCAGCAGCCCTAGTCTAGGCTTTACGGAGCAGTACTTC	CASSPSLGFTEQYF
.	.	TRBJ1-3	TRBV28	TGTGCCAGGACAGGCCTAGCTACCTCTGGAAACACCATATATTTT	CARTGLATSGNTIYF
TRBD2	many	TRBJ2-3	TRBV18	TGTGCCAGCTCGGGACTAGCGGGAGGCAGCACAGATACGCAGTATTTT	CASSGLAGGSTDTQYF
.	.	TRBJ1-1	TRBV6-2/TRBV6-3	TGTGCCAGCAGGGAGGGCGGATTGAACACTGAAGCTTTCTTT	CASREGGLNTEAFF
.	.	TRBJ2-3	TRBV20-1	TGCAGTGCCCTGTCAAAGTCCCCAGATACGCAGTATTTT	CSALSKSPDTQYF
.	.	TRBJ2-2	TRBV5-1	TGCGCCAGCATCCCCCTGACAGGACTGAACACCGGGGAGCTGTTTTTT	CASIPLTGLNTGELFF
.	.	TRBJ2-7	TRBV5-1	TGCGCCAGCAGCACCGGGACACACTACGAGCAATACTTC	CASSTGTHYEQYF
.	many	TRBJ1-2	TRBV5-1	TGCGCCAGCAGCCCTGGACGGGGGGATGGCTACACCTTC	CASSPGRGDGYTF
.	.	TRBJ1-2	TRBV5-5	TGTGCCAGCAGCTTGGACGGCGGGGGCAGCAACTATGGCTACACCTTC	CASSLDGGGSNYGYTF
.	.	TRBJ1-4	TRBV15	TGTGCCACCAGCAGAAATCTTGAAAAACTGTTTTTT	CATSRNLEKLFF
.	many	TRBJ2-1	TRBV20-1	TGCAGTTCCTCGAGGTCAACAGGTTACAATGAGCAGTTCTTC	CSSSRSTGYNEQFF
.	many	TRBJ1-1	TRBV12-3/TRBV12-4	TGTGCCAGCAGTCCTCCCTCCGGGACCCCGGGAGCTTTCTTT	CASSPPSGTPGAFF
.	many	TRBJ2-6	TRBV18	TGTGCCAGCTCACCGGGGGGGGCCAACGTCCTGACTTTC	CASSPGGANVLTF
TRBD2	few	TRBJ2-7	TRBV15	TGTGCCACCAGCAGAGCCCCCGGGACTAGCCTCTACGAGCAGTACTTC	CATSRAPGTSLYEQYF
TRBD1	many	TRBJ2-7	TRBV10-1	TGCGCCAGCAAAGGACAGGGGGTCTACGAGCAGTACTTC	CASKGQGVYEQYF
.	few	TRBJ1-5	TRBV7-9	TGTGCCAGCAGCCGGAATAATCAGCCCCAGCATTTT	CASSRNNQPQHF
.	many	TRBJ1-1	TRBV12-3/TRBV12-4	TGTGCCAGCAGTAGGACAGACCTAGCTTTCTTT	CASSRTDLAFF
TRBD2	few	TRBJ2-6	TRBV11-2	TGTGCCAGCAGCGCGGGACTAGCCTCCGTCCTGACTTTC	CASSAGLASVLTF
.	.	TRBJ1-4	TRBV10-3	TGTGCCATCAGTGCCAACGGTGCAACTAATGAAAAACTGTTTTTT	CAISANGATNEKLFF
.	few	TRBJ2-7	TRBV20-1	TGCAGTGCTAGGCCCTACTTTGGGGGGCTAATCTACGAGCAGTACTTC	CSARPYFGGLIYEQYF
TRBD1	few	TRBJ2-7	TRBV15	TGTGCCACTCACGGGACAGGGAGCCCCTACGAGCAGTACTTC	CATHGTGSPYEQYF
TRBD1	few	TRBJ1-2	TRBV11-2	TGTGCCAGCAGAAATGATCGGACAGGTCGGAACAACTTC	CASRNDRTGRNNF
TRBD1	few	TRBJ2-7	TRBV6-5	TGTGCCAGCAGTTACTCGGCAGGGGGCGGAAGCGGACGGGAGCAGTACTTC	CASSYSAGGGSGREQYF
TRBD1	.	TRBJ1-2	TRBV28	TGTGCCAGCTACAGGGGATATAATGGCTACACCTTC	CASYRGYNGYTF
TRBD2	few	TRBJ2-5	TRBV20-1	TGCAGTGTCCTGAGCGGGGGGGCGGAGACCCAGTACTTC	CSVLSGGAETQYF